What follows are 21 T cell receptor beta chains derived from one specimen sequenced in a study of T cells after yellow fever vaccination. TCRdb recomputed calls from the 5' RACE reads with MiXCR, one row per CDR3 protein. Among about 330,000 distinct CDR3 sequences listed, approximately 4% were seen once. The starting material was PBMCs, obtained 5 days after the yellow fever booster vaccination. Receptors were obtained from a man aged 18 to 35 who received the YFV17D yellow fever vaccine.

This clonotype was picked up a small number of times. The chain joins TRBV4-1 to TRBJ1-1; a weak D match, TRBD1 (6 bases). Germline assignment: CDR1 MGHRA and CDR2 YSYEKL. The CDR3 runs 18 residues. Between the trimmed V and J ends, which lost 1 base and 4 bases, there was a span of 22 bases. CDR3 in DNA: TGCGCCAGCAGCCAAGTGATGGGGGCTCCCCCCAAGGGCACTGAAGCTTTCTTT. Amino acid sequence: CASSQVMGAPPKGTEAFF.

The V gene is TRBV29-1, the J gene TRBJ2-4; 8 positions agree with TRBD1. Germline V CDR1 and CDR2: SQVTM, ANQGSEA. The CDR3 is 14 amino acids. The V gene end was trimmed by 4 bases and the J gene end by 9 bases; junction bases not matched to a gene: 11. CDR3 region: CSVALRGPGSIQYF. In DNA form, the CDR3 reads TGCAGCGTTGCTCTCAGGGGGCCCGGTTCCATTCAGTACTTC. Combining the CDR3 with reference TRBV29-1 and TRBJ2-4 gives the whole variable domain SAVISQKPSRDICQRGTSLTIQCQVDSQVTMMFWYRQQPGQSLTLIATANQGSEATYESGFVIDKFPISRPNLTFSTLTVSNMSPEDSSIYLCSVALRGPGSIQYFGAGTRLSVL.

This clonotype came up many times. V usage is TRBV4-2 and J usage is TRBJ2-7; the D gene is possibly TRBD1 (6 bases). CDR1 and CDR2 from the germline V gene are LGHNA and YNFKEQ. V was clipped by 0 bases and J by 3 bases, with 15 bases between them. CDR3 length: 16 amino acids. DNA for the CDR3: TGTGCCAGCAGCCAAGATCTAGAACAGGGTGTCTACGAGCAGTACTTC. Translating gives CASSQDLEQGVYEQYF.

This chain uses TRBV4-1 with TRBJ2-1, with D hard to call. This CDR3 has 15 amino acids. CDR1 and CDR2 (germline): MGHRA, YSYEKL. V lost 1 base and J lost 5, with 12 bases in between. CDR3 nucleotides: TGCGCCAGCAGCCAAGGCGAACGGTTCCACAATGAGCAGTTCTTC. Its protein product is CASSQGERFHNEQFF.

The rearrangement joins TRBV11-2 to TRBJ1-6; the match to TRBD1 covers 7 bases. The length of the CDR3 is 20 residues. The V gene's germline CDR1 is SGHAT and CDR2 FQNNGV. V trimming: 0 bases; J trimming: 0 bases; junction bases outside the gene matches: 11. In nucleotides, the CDR3 is TGTGCCAGCAGCTTAGATGGCGGCAGGGGGAGAAGCTCCTATAATTCACCCCTCCACTTT. Translating it yields CASSLDGGRGRSSYNSPLHF.

This clonotype showed up many times. The rearrangement links TRBV6-5 to TRBJ1-5; D remains ambiguous. The CDR3 has 13 residues. The germline V gene has CDR1 MNHEY and CDR2 SVGAGI. Trimming took off 5 bases at V and 9 bases at J, with 14 bases between the two ends. CDR3 in amino acids: CASSLRAERPQHF. The CDR3 DNA follows: TGTGCCAGCAGTCTCCGGGCCGAGCGGCCCCAGCATTTT.

The sample holds many counts of this clonotype. The chain recombines TRBV5-1 with TRBJ1-1; the match to TRBD1 covers 9 bases. Trimming at V came to 0 bases and at J to 9 bases, leaving 3 bases not matched to a gene. CDR1 is SGHRS and CDR2 is YFSETQ in the germline V gene. This CDR3 comprises 13 residues. This CDR3 reads CASSLGDRGKAFF. In DNA form, the CDR3 reads TGCGCCAGCAGCTTGGGCGACAGGGGGAAAGCTTTCTTT.

This clonotype has a count of ten or more. This sequence joins TRBV7-2 and TRBJ2-1; D might be TRBD2 (5 bases). The CDR3 is 15 amino acids. Germline assignment: CDR1 SGHTA and CDR2 FQGNSA. V was cut by 4 bases and J by 6 bases, with 16 bases left in between. In nucleotides, the CDR3 is TGTGCCAGCAGCTCTTACGGTGGACGGGGCAATGAGCAGTTCTTC. Translated: CASSSYGGRGNEQFF.

This clonotype was seen a few times. V usage is TRBV19 and J usage is TRBJ2-3; the D gene could be TRBD1 or TRBD2 (5 bases each). The CDR3 has 19 amino acids. Deletions cut 5 bases from V and 0 bases from J, with 24 bases between. Germline CDR1 is LNHDA and CDR2 is SQIVND (reference sequence). CDR3: CASSSPDGASRLSTDTQYF. The CDR3 DNA reads as TGTGCCAGTAGTTCACCCGACGGGGCCTCCCGACTTAGCACAGATACGCAGTATTTT.

This clonotype was counted between two and nine times. The chain recombines TRBV19 with TRBJ2-2, with a tentative D call TRBD2 (6 bases). Looked up from germline, CDR1 is LNHDA and CDR2 is SQIVND (reference sequence). The CDR3 runs to 15 residues. With 5 bases removed from V and 4 bases from J, the gap between germline ends came to 14 bases. CDR3 loop: CASSPGPEGTGELFF. Written as DNA, the CDR3 is TGTGCCAGTAGTCCCGGGCCGGAGGGCACCGGGGAGCTGTTTTTT.

The chain recombines TRBV7-9 with TRBJ2-7; TRBD1 matches 9 bases. The V gene end was trimmed by 3 bases and the J gene end by 0 bases; junction bases not matched to a gene: 6. Germline V gene lookup returns CDR1 SEHNR and CDR2 FQNEAQ (reference sequence). This CDR3 has 16 residues. In nucleotides, the CDR3 is TGTGCCAGCAGCTTGGGGGGGACAGGGAGCTCCTACGAGCAGTACGTC. The encoded protein is CASSLGGTGSSYEQYV.

In this sample, this clonotype turned up a few times. V is TRBV2 and J is TRBJ2-2; D may correspond to TRBD1 or TRBD2 (5 bases each). The CDR3 is 14 amino acids. V lost 8 bases to trimming and J lost 0 bases, with 10 bases between them. From germline, CDR1 is SNHLY and CDR2 FYNNEI. The CDR3: CASRRGANTGELFF. The CDR3 DNA reads TGTGCCAGCCGGCGAGGGGCGAACACCGGGGAGCTGTTTTTT.

This clonotype was seen repeatedly, ten times or more. The J gene is TRBJ2-5, the V gene TRBV9; tentative D call: TRBD2 (6 bases). With 2 bases removed from V and 3 bases from J, the gap between germline ends came to 8 bases. The CDR3 runs to 13 residues. Germline assignment: CDR1 SGDLS and CDR2 YYNGEE. The CDR3 region has the DNA TGTGCCAGCAGCGTGGGACTCAAAGAGACCCAGTACTTC. This sequence encodes CASSVGLKETQYF.

The chain is built from TRBV27 and TRBJ1-6, with unresolved D. This CDR3 is 14 amino acids long. Germline assignment: CDR1 MNHEY and CDR2 SMNVEV (reference sequence). Trimming pared 6 bases from V and 10 bases from J, leaving 16 bases between. The CDR3, as DNA: TGTGCCAGCAGACCACTCCGGACCGGCTCACCCCTCCACTTT. This translates into CASRPLRTGSPLHF.

The sample holds a few counts of this clonotype. The gene calls are TRBV20-1 and TRBJ2-5; D call uncertain. V lost 4 bases, J lost 3 bases, and 9 bases lay in between. Per germline, CDR1 DFQATT and CDR2 SNEGSKA (reference sequence). CDR3 length: 12 residues. CDR3 coding DNA: TGCAGTGCTAAACCGACCGAAGAGACCCAGTACTTC. It translates to CSAKPTEETQYF.

This clonotype has ten or more counts. CDR3 in DNA: TGTGCCAGCAGCTTAGGAGGGACCTCCTATGGCTACACCTTC. Encoded protein: CASSLGGTSYGYTF. The genes are TRBV7-2 and TRBJ1-2; weak D call: TRBD1 (5 bases). This CDR3 comprises 14 residues. Germline V gives CDR1 SGHTA, CDR2 FQGNSA. V lost 1 base and J 4 bases, leaving 10 bases between the germline ends.

The chain links TRBV3-1 to TRBJ1-1; D may be TRBD1 (6 bases). Germline V lookup: CDR1 LGHDT, CDR2 YNNKEL (reference sequence). Trimming took off 3 bases at V and 1 base at J, with 12 bases between the two ends. This CDR3 is 15 amino acids long. The CDR3 reads CASSHRDRPNTEAFF. Here the CDR3 DNA reads TGTGCCAGCAGCCACAGAGACAGGCCGAACACTGAAGCTTTCTTT.

CDR3 in amino acids: CASSQDPGTGVTGELFF. In nucleotides, the CDR3 is TGTGCCAGCAGCCAGGATCCCGGGACAGGCGTGACCGGGGAGCTGTTTTTT. The chain links TRBV6-2 or TRBV6-3 to TRBJ2-2, with TRBD1 matching over 8 bases. The CDR3 totals 17 residues. Germline trimming cut 6 bases from V and 5 bases from J; bases unmatched to any gene: 14. The germline V gene has CDR1 MNHEY and CDR2 SVGEGT.

This clonotype was picked up a small number of times. The CDR3 DNA is TGTGCCAGCAGCTTAAATTACAGGGGAAACTATGGCTACACCTTC. It translates to CASSLNYRGNYGYTF. The V gene is TRBV7-9, the J gene TRBJ1-2; 7 positions match TRBD1. Per the germline V gene, CDR1 is SEHNR and CDR2 is FQNEAQ (reference sequence). V was clipped by 2 bases and J by 2 bases; unmatched bases: 5. The CDR3 is made up of 15 amino acids. Drawing the rest from reference TRBV7-9 and TRBJ1-2, the complete variable domain is DTGVSQNPRHKITKRGQNVTFRCDPISEHNRLYWYRQTLGQGPEFLTYFQNEAQLEKSRLLSDRFSAERPKGSFSTLEIQRTEQGDSAMYLCASSLNYRGNYGYTFGSGTRLTVV.

This clonotype occurred many times. The chain couples TRBV7-9 to TRBJ2-3; the match to TRBD1 covers 10 bases. Germline assignment: CDR1 SEHNR and CDR2 FQNEAQ (reference sequence). V was pared by 4 bases and J by 3 bases, with 7 bases of the junction left unmatched. The CDR3 is 16 residues long. CDR3 amino acids: CASSSRLDRGTDTQYF. The CDR3 DNA sequence: TGTGCCAGCAGCTCCCGTCTGGACAGGGGGACAGATACGCAGTATTTT.

The rearrangement joins TRBV7-9 to TRBJ1-1, with D unresolved. Germline-derived CDR1 and CDR2 are SEHNR and FQNEAQ (reference sequence). The CDR3 has 17 amino acids. V lost 0 bases to trimming and J lost 1 base, with 15 bases between them. For the CDR3, the DNA is TGTGCCAGCAGCTTAGCCTACTCTCGGAGCGGGAACACTGAAGCTTTCTTT. Residues: CASSLAYSRSGNTEAFF.